The 23 T cell receptor beta chains given below trace back to one sample, sequenced in a study of shared clonotypes between healthy human individuals. Repertoires were generated with immunoSEQ multiplex PCR, while TCRdb's copy carries only in-frame clones and drops some. The repertoire holds over 400,000 clones, with about 96% as singletons. Sequencing input: naive CD4+ T cells sorted from blood. Subset of the sample: CD45RA+ positively selected. The receptors here all came from a woman aged 25-40 years in good health.

The rearrangement uses TRBV29-1 and TRBJ2-5; TRBD2 might be the D (5 bases). CDR3 length: 16 amino acids. Germline V CDR1 and CDR2: SQVTM, ANQGSEA. Deletions cut 3 bases from V and 1 base from J, with 18 bases between. This chain's CDR3 is CSVEGVGSYVQETQYF. CDR3 coding DNA: TGCAGCGTTGAGGGAGTAGGGTCGTATGTCCAAGAGACCCAGTACTTC. Filled out from reference TRBV29-1 and TRBJ2-5, the complete variable domain reads SAVISQKPSRDICQRGTSLTIQCQVDSQVTMMFWYRQQPGQSLTLIATANQGSEATYESGFVIDKFPISRPNLTFSTLTVSNMSPEDSSIYLCSVEGVGSYVQETQYFGPGTRLLVL.

The chain uses TRBV19 and TRBJ2-7; 9 bases line up with TRBD1. The CDR3 extends over 17 amino acids. Looked up from germline, CDR1 is LNHDA and CDR2 is SQIVND (reference sequence). V gave up 4 bases and J gave up 0 bases; unmatched junction bases: 10. CDR3 sequence (DNA): TGTGCCAGTAGTAACCTATCCCCGGGACAGGGCTCCTACGAGCAGTACTTC. This codes for CASSNLSPGQGSYEQYF.

The rearrangement joins TRBV28 to TRBJ1-1; the D is unclear. V was clipped by 7 bases and J by 7 bases, with 13 bases between them. CDR1 is MDHEN and CDR2 is SYDVKM in the germline V gene. CDR3 length equals 12 residues. The CDR3 spells CASKGPSGEAFF. DNA for the CDR3: TGTGCCAGCAAGGGTCCTTCGGGTGAAGCTTTCTTT.

The V and J genes are TRBV15 and TRBJ1-4; 8 bases agree with TRBD1. CDR1 and CDR2 (germline): LNHNV, YYDKDF (reference sequence). This CDR3 is built from 18 residues. V shed 0 bases and J 8 bases; nucleotides not matched to a gene: 14. CDR3: CATSRDPSGQGGWEKLFF. The DNA of the CDR3 is TGTGCCACCAGCAGAGATCCATCCGGACAGGGTGGGTGGGAAAAACTGTTTTTT.

The rearrangement links TRBV28 to TRBJ2-7; TRBD2 is a possible D gene (6 bases). V was cut by 6 bases and J by 6 bases, with 18 bases left in between. Germline CDR1 and CDR2: MDHEN and SYDVKM. The CDR3 totals 14 residues. CDR3 sequence (DNA): TGTGCCAGCAGGGGCGGGACTCCCCTTATCGAGCAGTACTTC. Its protein is CASRGGTPLIEQYF.

V usage is TRBV28 and J usage is TRBJ2-7, with a tentative D call TRBD1 (5 bases). The V and J ends lost 10 bases and 4 bases respectively, with 14 bases between them. Germline CDR1 MDHEN, CDR2 SYDVKM. The CDR3 runs 12 residues. CDR3 amino acids: CATQGNGYEQYF. The CDR3 bases are TGTGCCACGCAGGGTAATGGGTACGAGCAGTACTTC.

V usage is TRBV5-1 and J usage is TRBJ2-7; no reliable D call. The CDR3 length is 15 residues. Germline lookup yields CDR1 SGHRS and CDR2 YFSETQ. V lost 0 bases and J lost 2, with 12 bases in between. The CDR3: CASSLASTKTYEQYF. CDR3 DNA: TGCGCCAGCAGCTTGGCCAGTACTAAAACCTACGAGCAGTACTTC.

The rearrangement joins TRBV2 to TRBJ1-4; 8 bases align to TRBD1. Germline V gene lookup returns CDR1 SNHLY and CDR2 FYNNEI. The CDR3 spans 15 residues. V dropped 6 bases and J dropped 0; count of bases not matched to a gene: 3. Here the CDR3 DNA reads TGTGCCAGCAGCAGACAGGGGACAACTAATGAAAAACTGTTTTTT. It codes for CASSRQGTTNEKLFF.

The V and J genes are TRBV19 and TRBJ1-1; no firm D call. V was cut by 3 bases and J by 0 bases, with 8 bases left in between. The germline CDR1 and CDR2 sequences are LNHDA and SQIVND (reference sequence). CDR3 length: 14 residues. The CDR3 protein is CASSMQEVNTEAFF. CDR3 coding DNA: TGTGCCAGTAGTATGCAGGAGGTGAACACTGAAGCTTTCTTT.

The chain uses TRBV5-4 and TRBJ2-7; 15 bases are a match to TRBD2. Germline lookup yields CDR1 SGHNT and CDR2 YYREEE (reference sequence). This CDR3 spans 16 amino acids. The trim removed 4 bases at V and 2 bases at J, leaving 4 bases unmatched. The CDR3 here is CASSRGLAGGPYEQYF. CDR3 nucleotides: TGTGCCAGCAGCCGGGGACTAGCGGGAGGCCCCTACGAGCAGTACTTC.

The chain uses TRBV5-1 and TRBJ2-5; D tentatively reads TRBD1 or TRBD2 (7 bases each). CDR1 is SGHRS and CDR2 is YFSETQ in the germline V gene. The V and J ends lost 4 bases and 2 bases respectively, with 12 bases between them. CDR3 length equals 14 residues. CDR3 in DNA: TGCGCCAGCAGCCAGGGGGAGGGTCAAGAGACCCAGTACTTC. Translating gives CASSQGEGQETQYF.

The V and J genes are TRBV5-1 and TRBJ2-7, with TRBD2 matching 7 bases. The germline V gene encodes CDR1 SGHRS and CDR2 YFSETQ. Losses at the gene ends were 1 base for V and 7 bases for J; bases not matched to a gene: 5. The CDR3 is 13 residues long. CDR3 in amino acids: CASSLTVAGEQYF. The CDR3 DNA sequence: TGCGCCAGCAGCTTGACAGTAGCGGGTGAGCAGTACTTC.

The V gene is TRBV4-1, the J gene TRBJ2-2; tentatively, D is TRBD1 (7 bases). V lost 1 base, J lost 1 base, and 10 bases lay in between. CDR3 length equals 16 residues. Germline CDR1 MGHRA, CDR2 YSYEKL. The CDR3 coding sequence is TGCGCCAGCAGCCAAGGGAGGGGGCGGAACACCGGGGAGCTGTTTTTT. Translation: CASSQGRGRNTGELFF.

Here the CDR3 reads CASSLPGRSNEQYF. In DNA form, the CDR3 reads TGTGCCAGCAGCTTACCGGGCCGGTCCAACGAGCAGTACTTC. The chain carries TRBV7-8 and TRBJ2-7, with D uncertain. Trimming left V 2 bases short and J 5 bases short, with 13 bases between. Germline values: CDR1 SGHVS, CDR2 FQNEAQ. This CDR3 is built from 14 residues.

V usage is TRBV5-8 and J usage is TRBJ1-5, with unresolved D. CDR1 and CDR2 (germline): SGHTS, YDEGEE. The CDR3 is 15 residues long. V lost 0 bases, J lost 0 bases, and 7 bases lay in between. The CDR3 DNA follows: TGTGCCAGCAGCTTGGTTGGGATTAGCAATCAGCCCCAGCATTTT. This sequence encodes CASSLVGISNQPQHF.

The CDR3 spells CASSPGLAGAGLSSYEQYF. Here the CDR3 DNA reads TGTGCCAGCAGCCCCGGACTAGCGGGGGCAGGCCTAAGCTCCTACGAGCAGTACTTC. The chain has TRBV11-2 and TRBJ2-7; 13 nucleotides line up with TRBD2. The CDR3 runs 19 residues. From germline, CDR1 is SGHAT and CDR2 FQNNGV. V shed 5 bases, J shed 0 bases, and the junction held 13 bases outside the gene matches.

This chain links TRBV19 with TRBJ2-7; D unresolved. The germline V gene has CDR1 LNHDA and CDR2 SQIVND (reference sequence). The CDR3 extends over 15 amino acids. V was pared by 3 bases and J by 0 bases, with 12 bases between. The CDR3 here is CASSMASASSYEQYF. Here the CDR3 DNA reads TGTGCCAGTAGTATGGCATCAGCCAGCTCCTACGAGCAGTACTTC.

The V and J genes are TRBV1 and TRBJ2-1; the table's TRBD2 call for D was not verified on the DNA. TRBV1 is deemed a pseudogene. CDR3 length: 21 amino acids. As DNA, the CDR3 is TGCACCAGCAGCCAAGGTGATTTTCTTCCGCGGGAGGGCCTTCGACTCTATGAGCAGTTCTTC. Its translation is CTSSQGDFLPREGLRLYEQFF.

The chain joins TRBV6-4 to TRBJ1-6; no firm D call. V was pared by 4 bases and J by 9 bases, with 13 bases between. CDR3 length equals 14 residues. The V gene's germline CDR1 is MRHNA and CDR2 SNTAGT. In nucleotides, the CDR3 is TGTGCCAGCAGTGCGGGGATCGCGGGTTCACCCCTCCACTTT. Amino acid sequence: CASSAGIAGSPLHF.

This chain uses TRBV10-1 with TRBJ2-1; TRBD2 matches at 9 bases. CDR1 and CDR2 from the germline V gene are WNHNN and SYGVQD (reference sequence). The V and J ends lost 4 bases and 8 bases, in that order; junction bases with no gene match: 6. The CDR3 is made up of 14 amino acids. CDR3 bases: TGCGCCAGCAGTGCGGGACTAGCTCTCGATGAGCAGTTCTTC. This encodes CASSAGLALDEQFF.

The genes are TRBV28 and TRBJ2-1, with 10 bases fitting TRBD2. The ends lost 6 bases at V and 9 bases at J; junction bases unmatched: 8. The germline gives CDR1 MDHEN, CDR2 SYDVKM. CDR3 length: 14 residues. Written as DNA, the CDR3 is TGTGCCAGCAGCCTCCTAGCGGGAGCAGCTGAGCAGTTCTTC. It encodes CASSLLAGAAEQFF. The complete variable domain, with remaining parts taken from reference TRBV28 and TRBJ2-1, reads DVKVTQSSRYLVKRTGEKVFLECVQDMDHENMFWYRQDPGLGLRLIYFSYDVKMKEKGDIPEGYSVSREKKERFSLILESASTNQTSMYLCASSLLAGAAEQFFGPGTRLTVL.

This chain connects TRBV5-1 to TRBJ2-1; TRBD2 aligns across 8 bases. Looked up from germline, CDR1 is SGHRS and CDR2 is YFSETQ. The CDR3 consists of 14 residues. The ends lost 2 bases at V and 10 bases at J; junction bases unmatched: 8. CDR3 protein: CASSLTGGPGEQFF. The CDR3 DNA is TGCGCCAGCAGCTTAACGGGAGGGCCGGGAGAGCAGTTCTTC.

In its sample, this clone was seen once. V is TRBV5-4 and J is TRBJ2-3; TRBD2 matches at 7 bases. CDR3 length equals 14 residues. V shed 2 bases, J shed 6 bases, and the junction held 6 bases outside the gene matches. Germline CDR1 reads SGHNT; CDR2 reads YYREEE (reference sequence). This chain's CDR3 is CASSLIAGADTQYF. In DNA, the CDR3 is TGTGCCAGCAGCTTAATAGCGGGCGCGGATACGCAGTATTTT.